This entry describes one T cell receptor beta chain. Researchers ran the PCR with 60 Vbeta and 13 Jbeta primers. Using immunoSEQ multiplex PCR, the repertoire was profiled, and TCRdb retains in-frame clones only, with some absent. This sample yields about 190,000 clones, of which 60% to 80% are seen a single time; less than 4% belongs to the top ten. This sample is drawn from a study of cytomegalovirus exposure and HLA in healthy donors. Study as a whole: The Caucasian-associated ancestry cluster held roughly 84% of 300 to 450 genotyped donors.

The clonotype originates from a young woman in good health and CMV-seropositive. Sequencing was performed on PBMCs.

CDR3 bases: TGTGCCAGCAGTGCCGGGAGCGAGCAGTTCTTC. Encoded protein: CASSAGSEQFF. This rearrangement joins TRBV25-1 to TRBJ2-1, with TRBD2 as a possible D gene (6 bases). The V gene lost 4 bases and the J gene lost 10 bases, with 8 bases spanning the gap. Germline assignment: CDR1 MGHDK and CDR2 SYGVNS. The length of the CDR3 is 11 residues.